This T cell receptor beta chain was sequenced during a study of blood T cell repertoires in COVID-19. Across the whole study: Acute and convalescent COVID-19 specimens originated in the United States, Italy and Spain. Sources were T cells, B-cell-depleted T cells, or PBMCs; the material itself was cDNA or gDNA.

The CDR3 is 15 amino acids. Germline loops: CDR1 SGHDT, CDR2 YYEEEE. Trimming left V 0 bases short and J 2 bases short, with 9 bases between. In the original analysis: From reference gene primer amplification, estimates of nucleated cell counts were derived. Here immunoSEQ multiplex PCR was the method, and the copy in TCRdb shows in-frame clones only, minus some. V, J and clone size are taken as reported in that table, and D and trimming were inferred from the DNA itself. The sample lists about 70,000 clones, approximately 86% seen once, with roughly 12% in the top ten. The clonotype originates from a human donor in a cohort sampled during active COVID-19. The chain links TRBV5-6 to TRBJ2-4; unclear D gene. The sample consisted of peripheral blood. The CDR3 DNA is TGTGCCAGCAGCTTGGATACGGTTTCCAAAAACATTCAGTACTTC. Amino acids: CASSLDTVSKNIQYF.